The 14 T cell receptor beta chains below were found in one sample sequenced in a study of shared T cell receptors in the human thymus. The data were produced by immunoSEQ multiplex PCR, yet TCRdb's version contains in-frame clones alone and is incomplete. Of roughly 560,000 clones listed, around 78% are singletons. These same data were also listed under a study on human thymus T cells.

Sequencing input: thymocytes. The origin of the receptors is a boy in the first two years of life with a congenital heart defect.

The chain is built from TRBV5-1 and TRBJ2-3, with 8 bases identical to TRBD2. The CDR3 loop spans 13 amino acids. Germline values: CDR1 SGHRS, CDR2 YFSETQ. V was pared by 1 base and J by 7 bases, with 2 bases of the junction left unmatched. The CDR3 nucleotides are TGCGCCAGCAGCTTGAGCGGGAGTTATACGCAGTATTTT. Its translation: CASSLSGSYTQYF.

The chain links TRBV27 to TRBJ2-7; the match to TRBD2 covers 14 bases. The V gene's germline CDR1 is MNHEY and CDR2 SMNVEV (reference sequence). This CDR3 is built from 16 residues. Trimming took 4 bases from V and 6 from J; bases not matched to a gene: 8. The CDR3 DNA reads as TGTGCCAGCAGTTCGACCGGGACTAGCGGGAGCTGCGAGCAGTACTTC. As protein: CASSSTGTSGSCEQYF.

V and J are TRBV4-3 and TRBJ2-7; 7 bases are shared with TRBD1. The CDR3 totals 20 residues. Germline lookup yields CDR1 LGHNA and CDR2 YSLEER. V was pared by 6 bases and J by 2 bases, with 25 bases of the junction left unmatched. The CDR3 DNA follows: TGCGCCAGCAGACCAAGATTAGGGGACAGCCTAGTCGTAAACCCCTACGAGCAGTACTTC. Protein sequence: CASRPRLGDSLVVNPYEQYF.

This clone was detected only a few times. The chain couples TRBV10-1 to TRBJ2-3; possibly TRBD1 for D (6 bases). Germline V gene data show CDR1 as WNHNN and CDR2 as SYGVQD (reference sequence). CDR3 length: 15 amino acids. The V end lost 2 bases, the J end lost 0 bases, and 9 bases lay between the germline ends. In nucleotides, the CDR3 is TGCGCCAGCAGTGAGAGCCAGGGGAGCACAGATACGCAGTATTTT. Translation gives CASSESQGSTDTQYF.

The chain couples TRBV21-1 to TRBJ2-7; whether TRBD1, the table's D call, matches the DNA was not checked. TRBV21-1 counts as a pseudogene. CDR3 length equals 16 residues. The CDR3 DNA is TGTGCCAGCAGCCCCCATGGGGAGACAGGGAATGGCGAGCAGTACTTC. The encoded protein is CASSPHGETGNGEQYF.

The chain uses TRBV27 and TRBJ2-5; D unresolved. Germline CDR1 is MNHEY and CDR2 is SMNVEV (reference sequence). Between the trimmed V and J ends, which lost 0 bases and 2 bases, there was a span of 10 bases. There are 15 residues in the CDR3. CDR3 amino acids: CASSLSPGLQETQYF. CDR3 bases: TGTGCCAGCAGTTTATCGCCGGGTTTGCAAGAGACCCAGTACTTC.

The rearrangement links TRBV6-5 to TRBJ2-7; no reliable D call. The CDR3 covers 14 residues. Germline CDR1 reads MNHEY; CDR2 reads SVGAGI. Trimming removed 5 bases from V and 4 bases from J, with 15 bases in between. CDR3 region: CASSPDTAPYEQYF. The CDR3 region has the DNA TGTGCCAGCAGTCCAGACACTGCCCCGTACGAGCAGTACTTC.

This clone is a singleton in its sample. CDR3 loop: CASSVHRGRRDEQYF. CDR3 nucleotides: TGTGCCAGCAGCGTCCACAGGGGGAGAAGGGACGAGCAGTACTTC. The V call is TRBV6-5, the J call TRBJ2-7, with TRBD1 matching over 8 bases. Germline-derived CDR1 and CDR2 are MNHEY and SVGAGI. The CDR3 is 15 amino acids. V was clipped by 6 bases and J by 5 bases; unmatched bases: 12.

The chain carries TRBV5-6 and TRBJ1-3; maybe TRBD1 (6 bases). Germline CDR1 and CDR2: SGHDT and YYEEEE. CDR3 length: 16 amino acids. V was cut by 0 bases and J by 2 bases, with 12 bases left in between. The CDR3 sequence: CASSLDQGFAGNTIYF. CDR3 sequence (DNA): TGTGCCAGCAGCTTGGACCAGGGGTTTGCTGGAAACACCATATATTTT.

V and J are TRBV15 and TRBJ2-3; 11 nucleotides align to TRBD1. Germline loops: CDR1 LNHNV, CDR2 YYDKDF (reference sequence). CDR3 length equals 18 residues. Germline trimming cut 3 bases from V and 3 bases from J; bases unmatched to any gene: 11. This CDR3 reads CATSRTPGQGDYTDTQYF. For the CDR3, the DNA is TGTGCCACCAGCAGGACCCCGGGACAGGGGGACTATACAGATACGCAGTATTTT.

The chain uses TRBV4-2 and TRBJ2-1; 9 bases agree with TRBD2. V shed 3 bases, J shed 5 bases, and the junction held 23 bases outside the gene matches. Germline-derived CDR1 and CDR2 are LGHNA and YNFKEQ. This CDR3 has 21 residues. In DNA form, the CDR3 reads TGTGCCAGCAGCCAGACCGGACTAGCGCACGTTTTATTTGAACGAAACAATGAGCAGTTCTTC. Its translation is CASSQTGLAHVLFERNNEQFF.

This clone was seen a few times. The chain couples TRBV19 to TRBJ1-1; D is undetermined. The V gene lost 4 bases and the J gene lost 3 bases, with 15 bases spanning the gap. Germline assignment: CDR1 LNHDA and CDR2 SQIVND (reference sequence). This CDR3 contains 15 residues. In nucleotides, the CDR3 is TGTGCCAGTAGTAGAGGGTCAGGTATAGACACTGAAGCTTTCTTT. The encoded protein is CASSRGSGIDTEAFF.

V and J are TRBV14 and TRBJ2-2, with TRBD2 matching over 10 bases. CDR3 length equals 17 residues. Germline V gene data show CDR1 as SGHDN and CDR2 as FVKESK. V shed 4 bases and J 6 bases; nucleotides not matched to a gene: 11. CDR3 coding DNA: TGTGCCAGCAGCCCGGCTCGACTAGCGGGCACGGCCGGGGAGCTGTTTTTT. Its translation: CASSPARLAGTAGELFF. Full variable domain (missing parts from reference TRBV14 and TRBJ2-2): EAGVTQFPSHSVIEKGQTVTLRCDPISGHDNLYWYRRVMGKEIKFLLHFVKESKQDESGMPNNRFLAERTGGTYSTLKVQPAELEDSGVYFCASSPARLAGTAGELFFGEGSRLTVL.

V and J are TRBV27 and TRBJ2-7; possible D gene TRBD1, 5 bases. The germline V gene encodes CDR1 MNHEY and CDR2 SMNVEV (reference sequence). V dropped 3 bases and J dropped 2 bases, with 14 bases sitting between them. The CDR3 loop spans 15 amino acids. The CDR3, as DNA: TGTGCCAGCAGTTTTAGGAAGGGGCTCCCCTACGAGCAGTACTTC. Encoded protein: CASSFRKGLPYEQYF.